The rows below give T cell receptor beta chains drawn from one sample of a study of shared clonotypes between healthy human individuals. Profiling relied on immunoSEQ multiplex PCR, and the TCRdb table lists in-frame clones only, not all of them. The sample records nearly 1,000,000 clones, over 60% being singletons. The source material was memory CD4+ T cells sorted from blood. The receptors originated from a man aged 18 to 35 in good health. The CDR3 runs from the conserved cysteine through the conserved F or W. Each record gives: V gene, D gene, J gene, clone size, CDR3 DNA, CDR3 protein. D genes are given only for firm matches. Clone size is not always given. Where it is, it says once, few, many or a class for expanded clones.

V: TRBV6-6; D: .; J: TRBJ2-3; size: .; DNA: TGTGCCAGCAGCTCAGCGGATCGCACAGATACGCAGTATTTT; CDR3: CASSSADRTDTQYF
V: TRBV5-1; D: .; J: TRBJ2-3; size: .; DNA: TGCGCCAGCAGCTTCCAGGGACTCGGCACAGATACGCAGTATTTT; CDR3: CASSFQGLGTDTQYF
V: TRBV2; D: TRBD1; J: TRBJ1-4; size: .; DNA: TGTGCCAGCAGGGGGGGACAGGGCAATGAAAAACTGTTTTTT; CDR3: CASRGGQGNEKLFF
V: TRBV2; D: .; J: TRBJ2-1; size: .; DNA: TGTGCCAGCAGGGGGGGGACAGGCCCCTACAATGAGCAGTTCTTC; CDR3: CASRGGTGPYNEQFF
V: TRBV29-1; D: .; J: TRBJ2-2; size: .; DNA: TGCAGCGTTAGGATAGGCGGTCTAAACACCGGGGAGCTGTTTTTT; CDR3: CSVRIGGLNTGELFF
V: TRBV6-4; D: TRBD1; J: TRBJ2-3; size: once; DNA: TGTGCCAGCAGTGTAGGGGGCGGGACAGATACGCAGTATTTT; CDR3: CASSVGGGTDTQYF
V: TRBV2; D: TRBD2; J: TRBJ2-7; size: .; DNA: TGTGCCAGCAGTATTAGCGGGGTCCCCTCCTACGAGCAGTACTTC; CDR3: CASSISGVPSYEQYF
V: TRBV28; D: .; J: TRBJ1-2; size: many; DNA: TGTGCCAGCAAGGCCGAACAGAGCTACACCTTC; CDR3: CASKAEQSYTF
V: TRBV30; D: .; J: TRBJ1-4; size: few; DNA: TGTGCCTGGGCTCCCGGGGCTGGTGGTGAAAAACTGTTTTTT; CDR3: CAWAPGAGGEKLFF
V: TRBV30; D: .; J: TRBJ1-1; size: .; DNA: TGTGCCCAAGCTAACGGACTGATGAACACTGAAGCTTTCTTT; CDR3: CAQANGLMNTEAFF
V: TRBV21-1; D: .; J: TRBJ2-7; size: once; DNA: TGTGCCAGCCCAAGTCAGGGGGCGAGGTACTTC; CDR3: CASPSQGARYF
V: TRBV9; D: .; J: TRBJ2-5; size: once; DNA: TGTGCCAGCAGCGTATCTCCAGGGCCCCAAGAGACCCAGTACTTC; CDR3: CASSVSPGPQETQYF
V: TRBV2; D: .; J: TRBJ1-1; size: many; DNA: TGTGCCAGCAGTGCCAACAGGCTAGGGAACACTGAAGCTTTCTTT; CDR3: CASSANRLGNTEAFF
V: TRBV6-1; D: .; J: TRBJ1-1; size: .; DNA: TGTGCCAGCAGTGCGGGAGGAACTGAAGCTTTCTTT; CDR3: CASSAGGTEAFF
V: TRBV6-4; D: TRBD1; J: TRBJ1-6; size: .; DNA: TGTGCCAGCAGGCCCTGGACAGGGGATAATTCACCCCTCCACTTT; CDR3: CASRPWTGDNSPLHF
V: TRBV5-6; D: .; J: TRBJ1-6; size: .; DNA: TGTGCCAGCAGCTTGGCCGGCAGGCATTATAATTCACCCCTCCACTTT; CDR3: CASSLAGRHYNSPLHF
V: TRBV28; D: TRBD1; J: TRBJ2-5; size: .; DNA: TGTGCCAGCAGCCCCGGACAGGGTGTAGAGACCCAGTACTTC; CDR3: CASSPGQGVETQYF
V: TRBV7-9; D: .; J: TRBJ2-3; size: .; DNA: TGTGCCAGCAGCCAGCGAGTCCCAGATACGCAGTATTTT; CDR3: CASSQRVPDTQYF
V: TRBV4-3; D: .; J: TRBJ2-1; size: .; DNA: TGCGCCAGCAGCCAAGATTTCCGCCAAGTTTACAATGAGCAGTTCTTC; CDR3: CASSQDFRQVYNEQFF
V: TRBV19; D: .; J: TRBJ1-4; size: .; DNA: TGTGCCAGTAGTTTAAGACAGACTAATGAAAAACTGTTTTTT; CDR3: CASSLRQTNEKLFF
V: TRBV9; D: .; J: TRBJ2-5; size: .; DNA: TGTGCCAGCAGCACGACCGGTCTGCGTACACAAGAGACCCAGTACTTC; CDR3: CASSTTGLRTQETQYF
V: TRBV9; D: .; J: TRBJ2-4; size: few; DNA: TGTGCCAGCAGCGTAGTCGGGGGAATTCAGTACTTC; CDR3: CASSVVGGIQYF
V: TRBV19; D: TRBD1; J: TRBJ1-1; size: .; DNA: TGTGCCAGTAGTATACAGGGGGCCCCTGAAGCTTTCTTT; CDR3: CASSIQGAPEAFF
V: TRBV20-1; D: .; J: TRBJ2-7; size: .; DNA: TGCAGTGCTAACGGGGCCTCCGAGCAGTACTTC; CDR3: CSANGASEQYF
V: TRBV19; D: TRBD2; J: TRBJ2-1; size: .; DNA: TGTGCCAGTAGTATTCTCCTGTCGGGACTAGCTTACAATGAGCAGTTCTTC; CDR3: CASSILLSGLAYNEQFF
V: TRBV9; D: TRBD1; J: TRBJ1-4; size: few; DNA: TGTGCCAGCAGCGTTAGGACAGGGGGCGCTGAAAAACTGTTTTTT; CDR3: CASSVRTGGAEKLFF
V: TRBV2; D: TRBD2; J: TRBJ2-5; size: many; DNA: TGTGCCAGCAGTGAAGCGCGACTAGCGGGGCAAGAGACCCAGTACTTC; CDR3: CASSEARLAGQETQYF
V: TRBV6-5; D: .; J: TRBJ1-5; size: .; DNA: TGTGCCAGCAGTTACGGGGGGAAAAGTCAGCCCCAGCATTTT; CDR3: CASSYGGKSQPQHF
V: TRBV6-1; D: TRBD2; J: TRBJ2-3; size: .; DNA: TGTGCCAGCAGTGCCTTTCGCGGGGGGCGAACAGATACGCAGTATTTT; CDR3: CASSAFRGGRTDTQYF
V: TRBV4-3; D: TRBD2; J: TRBJ2-7; size: few; DNA: TGCGCCAGCAGCCAGCTAGCGGGAGTAATCTACGAGCAGTACTTC; CDR3: CASSQLAGVIYEQYF
V: TRBV5-4; D: .; J: TRBJ2-7; size: .; DNA: TGTGCCAGCAGCTTGGTTACTAGCCAGGGCGAGCAGTACTTC; CDR3: CASSLVTSQGEQYF
V: TRBV18; D: .; J: TRBJ1-2; size: .; DNA: TGTGCCAGCTCACCATCTGATTCTAACTATGGCTACACCTTC; CDR3: CASSPSDSNYGYTF
V: TRBV4-1; D: .; J: TRBJ2-7; size: .; DNA: TGCGCCAGCAGCCAAGATGGGGCTGCAAAACGGGGGGAGCAGTACTTC; CDR3: CASSQDGAAKRGEQYF
V: TRBV2; D: .; J: TRBJ2-1; size: .; DNA: TGTGCCAGCAGTGACGACAGGAGGGGTGAGCAGTTCTTC; CDR3: CASSDDRRGEQFF
V: TRBV6-5; D: .; J: TRBJ2-5; size: .; DNA: TGTGCCAGCAGACGGCAAGAGACCCAGTACTTC; CDR3: CASRRQETQYF
V: TRBV7-2; D: .; J: TRBJ1-1; size: few; DNA: TGTGCCAGCAGCTCGCCAGGGACGGCACGATGGGAAGCTTTCTTT; CDR3: CASSSPGTARWEAFF
V: TRBV4-1; D: .; J: TRBJ1-3; size: .; DNA: TGCGCCAGCAGCCAAGATCCGAGGGGGGGCTCTGGAAACACCATATATTTT; CDR3: CASSQDPRGGSGNTIYF
V: TRBV28; D: .; J: TRBJ2-5; size: few; DNA: TGTGCCAGCAGTTTAGAGGGGCGCAGGGAGACCCAGTACTTC; CDR3: CASSLEGRRETQYF
V: TRBV7-9; D: .; J: TRBJ2-2; size: .; DNA: TGTGCCAGCAGCTCGTCGACAGTAACGAACACCGGGGAGCTGTTTTTT; CDR3: CASSSSTVTNTGELFF
V: TRBV7-9; D: .; J: TRBJ2-2; size: .; DNA: TGTGCCAGCACTGTTGGTACGAACACCGGGGAGCTGTTTTTT; CDR3: CASTVGTNTGELFF
V: TRBV5-4; D: TRBD1; J: TRBJ2-6; size: .; DNA: TGTGCCAGCAGCCGTGGCGGGACAGGGCGCTCTGGGGCCAACGTCCTGACTTTC; CDR3: CASSRGGTGRSGANVLTF
V: TRBV6-1; D: .; J: TRBJ1-1; size: .; DNA: TGTGCCAGCGGGGGCGACACTGAAGCTTTCTTT; CDR3: CASGGDTEAFF
V: TRBV5-1; D: .; J: TRBJ2-5; size: .; DNA: TGCGCCAGCAGGGATACGGGAGCGTCAGAGACCCAGTACTTC; CDR3: CASRDTGASETQYF
V: TRBV6-1; D: .; J: TRBJ1-2; size: .; DNA: TGTGCCAGCAGTGAATATGGCTACACCTTC; CDR3: CASSEYGYTF
V: TRBV10-3; D: .; J: TRBJ2-1; size: few; DNA: TGTGCCATCAGGATTCCGGAGAGCAATGAGCAGTTCTTC; CDR3: CAIRIPESNEQFF
V: TRBV10-3; D: .; J: TRBJ1-4; size: .; DNA: TGTGCCATCAGTGAGTCTCATGCAGGACTAAATGAAAAACTGTTTTTT; CDR3: CAISESHAGLNEKLFF
V: TRBV4-3; D: TRBD2; J: TRBJ2-1; size: .; DNA: TGCGCCAGCAGCCAAGATGAACTAGCGGTTGCCTCCTACAATGAGCAGTTCTTC; CDR3: CASSQDELAVASYNEQFF
V: TRBV2; D: TRBD1; J: TRBJ1-1; size: .; DNA: TGTGCCAGCAGCGATACTGGGACAGCAGCCCTGTCAGCTTTCTTT; CDR3: CASSDTGTAALSAFF